Shown below are 27 T cell receptor beta chains from a single sample sequenced in a study of blood T cells in healthy people across ages (dated by TCRdb to about 2015). Preparation of the library involved 5' RACE. TCRdb lists the instrument as Illumina HiSeq 2500. A second about 7 to 11 cycle PCR used a sample-barcoded 5' primer and a J-beta primer mix. The public reads were run again by TCRdb, first through fastp at Q25 and then through MiXCR, and only productive beta chains were kept. Every distinct CDR3 protein forms one entry, paired with its most common genes and DNA. A total of some 730,000 distinct CDR3 sequences appear in this sample, about 24% of them only once. The leading ten clones occupy around a fifth of the sample. Sequenced: blood. These receptor sequences come from an older man in good health.

There are many counts of this clonotype. J is TRBJ2-3 and V is TRBV5-1; D gene uncertain. The V gene lost 5 bases and the J gene lost 2 bases, with 18 bases spanning the gap. This CDR3 is 16 amino acids long. CDR1 is SGHRS, CDR2 YFSETQ, per germline. The DNA of the CDR3 is TGCGCCAGCAGACATCCCGAGAGTCGGTTCACAGATACGCAGTATTTT. Protein product: CASRHPESRFTDTQYF.

The rearrangement uses TRBV15 and TRBJ2-3; TRBD1 matches 9 bases. Germline CDR1 is LNHNV and CDR2 is YYDKDF (reference sequence). V gave up 6 bases and J gave up 0 bases; unmatched junction bases: 7. The CDR3 contains 16 residues. The CDR3 is CATSQGQGTSTDTQYF. Written as DNA, the CDR3 is TGTGCCACCAGTCAAGGACAGGGGACCAGCACAGATACGCAGTATTTT.

Regarding this clonotype: At one of its ends the junction is not consistent with the germline gene, which may arise from a read error. V gene TRBV9 combines with J gene TRBJ2-7; D is perhaps TRBD2 (5 bases). This CDR3 has 14 amino acids. The germline CDR1 and CDR2 sequences are SGDLS and YYNGEE. For the CDR3, the DNA is TGTGCCAGCAGCCCAGAGGGCAGTCCACACGAGCAGTGCTTC. Translation: CASSPEGSPHEQCF.

The chain employs TRBV20-1 and TRBJ1-4, with TRBD1 as a possible D gene (6 bases). The CDR3 totals 13 residues. Trimming removed 6 bases from V and 8 bases from J, with 16 bases in between. CDR1 and CDR2 (germline): DFQATT, SNEGSKA (reference sequence). CDR3 bases: TGCAGTGCCCAGCTCAGGGGTGGCGAAAAACTGTTTTTT. This sequence encodes CSAQLRGGEKLFF.

This chain joins TRBV11-2 and TRBJ1-2, with D perhaps TRBD1 (6 bases). V was cut by 5 bases and J by 4 bases, with 17 bases left in between. The CDR3 is 15 residues long. Germline assignment: CDR1 SGHAT and CDR2 FQNNGV. The CDR3 nucleotides read TGTGCCAGCAGCGTTCCCCAGGGGCAGGCCTATGGCTACACCTTC. It codes for CASSVPQGQAYGYTF.

V and J are TRBV14 and TRBJ2-5; 7 nucleotides line up with TRBD2. The V segment lost 0 bases and the J segment 9 bases; nucleotides outside the gene matches: 10. This CDR3 comprises 15 residues. Germline V CDR1 and CDR2: SGHDN, FVKESK. This CDR3 is CASSQDLAERRAQYF. CDR3 nucleotide sequence: TGTGCCAGCAGCCAAGATCTAGCGGAGAGGCGGGCCCAGTACTTC.

This clonotype showed up just a few times. J is TRBJ2-1 and V is TRBV7-2; D gene ambiguous. Gene TRBJ2-7 matches the end of the DNA better, so the J call may be wrong. CDR1 and CDR2 from the germline V gene are SGHTA and FQGNSA. The CDR3 is made up of 13 amino acids. The CDR3 DNA reads TGTGCCAGCAGCTTACGAGGTGGACACGAGCAGTACGTC. It is translated as CASSLRGGHEQYV.

The CDR3 loop is CASSGLGNSGANVLTF. The DNA for the CDR3 is TGTGCCAGTTCAGGGTTAGGGAACTCTGGGGCCAACGTCCTGACTTTC. The gene calls are TRBV11-3 and TRBJ2-6; D may be TRBD1 (5 bases). Germline assignment: CDR1 SGHNT and CDR2 YENEEA. V lost 9 bases, J lost 0 bases, and 15 bases lay in between. The CDR3 totals 16 residues.

The table lists this clonotype with many counts. The chain has TRBV5-5 and TRBJ1-2; TRBD1 matches 7 bases. Losses at the gene ends were 5 bases for V and 8 bases for J; bases not matched to a gene: 12. Germline CDR1 is SGHKS and CDR2 is YYEKEE (reference sequence). This CDR3 has 14 amino acids. DNA of the CDR3: TGTGCCAGCAGGCCTCACCGGGACAGTTGGGGCTACACCTTC. Translating gives CASRPHRDSWGYTF.

As to this clonotype: This is likely a read error, given that the CDR3 carries no conserved phenylalanine or tryptophan at its end. The rearrangement uses TRBV6-1 and TRBJ2-5, with 7 positions matching TRBD2. Germline V gives CDR1 MNHNS, CDR2 SASEGT. Trimming removed 3 bases from V and 11 bases from J; junction bases left unmatched: 15. CDR3 length: 15 residues. CDR3 protein: CASSDPYLAVLGQYV. The CDR3 nucleotides read TGTGCCAGCAGTGATCCCTATCTAGCGGTACTGGGGCAGTACGTC.

This clonotype turned up a few times. The chain combines TRBV25-1 with TRBJ1-2; possibly TRBD1 for D (6 bases). Germline V lookup: CDR1 MGHDK, CDR2 SYGVNS. The CDR3 covers 15 residues. Trimming shortened V by 3 bases and J by 8 bases, and 19 bases separated the two germline ends. The CDR3 region is CASSEPTTGSGGYTF. CDR3 DNA sequence: TGTGCCAGCAGTGAGCCCACGACAGGATCCGGCGGCTACACCTTC.

CDR3 nucleotides: TGTGCCAGTCGGGGGAGGGAACGAAGAGAAAAACTGTTTTTT. It encodes CASRGRERREKLFF. This chain links TRBV27 with TRBJ1-4; possible D gene TRBD1, 5 bases. V was trimmed by 9 bases and J by 8 bases, leaving 19 bases between them. The CDR3 is made up of 14 amino acids. Germline V gene data show CDR1 as MNHEY and CDR2 as SMNVEV (reference sequence).

V gene TRBV10-3 combines with J gene TRBJ2-6; D gene ambiguous. The ends were cut back, 6 bases at V and 0 bases at J, with 6 bases in the middle. The germline gives CDR1 ENHRY, CDR2 SYGVKD. The CDR3 is 14 residues long. The CDR3 DNA is TGTGCCATCAGGGATTCCTCTGGGGCCAACGTCCTGACTTTC. Amino acids: CAIRDSSGANVLTF.

V usage is TRBV20-1 and J usage is TRBJ2-5; 9 bases are shared with TRBD1. The DNA end lines up better with TRBJ2-7; the J call may be wrong. Germline CDR1 DFQATT, CDR2 SNEGSKA (reference sequence). The CDR3 runs 16 residues. The CDR3 nucleotides are TGCAGTGCTAGAGGCCTGACAGGGGGTATCTCCTACGAGCAGTACTTC. It translates to CSARGLTGGISYEQYF.

The table lists this clonotype with a few counts. This sequence joins TRBV5-1 and TRBJ2-7; TRBD1 might be the D (6 bases). There are 15 residues in the CDR3. Deletions cut 4 bases from V and 0 bases from J, with 14 bases between. In germline, CDR1 is SGHRS, CDR2 YFSETQ. CDR3 residues: CASSRNRDNSYEQYF. The DNA of the CDR3 is TGCGCCAGCAGCAGGAACCGGGACAACTCCTACGAGCAGTACTTC.

This clonotype was observed a handful of times. The chain carries TRBV2 and TRBJ1-2, with D possibly TRBD1 on 6 matching bases. V dropped 6 bases and J dropped 4 bases, with 15 bases sitting between them. The V gene's germline CDR1 is SNHLY and CDR2 FYNNEI. The CDR3 is made up of 14 amino acids. In DNA form, the CDR3 reads TGTGCCAGCAGCCGCCGGGACATTGGCTATGGCTACACCTTC. This translates into CASSRRDIGYGYTF.

V usage is TRBV20-1 and J usage is TRBJ1-4, with 10 bases matching TRBD1. Germline CDR1 is DFQATT and CDR2 is SNEGSKA (reference sequence). The CDR3 covers 16 residues. Unmatched junction bases numbered 11, after V lost 0 bases and J lost 10 bases. As DNA, the CDR3 is TGCAGTGCTAGAGACTTTCGGACAGGGGGGGAAGGAAAACTGTTTTTT. As protein: CSARDFRTGGEGKLFF.

J is TRBJ1-2 and V is TRBV24-1; 8 nucleotides line up with TRBD1. The germline CDR1 and CDR2 sequences are KGHDR and SFDVKD. The CDR3 length is 15 residues. Trimming removed 4 bases from V and 8 bases from J; junction bases left unmatched: 11. The CDR3 nucleotides read TGTGCCACCAGTGACTCAGGGACAGGCGGCCTGGGCTACACCTTC. It encodes CATSDSGTGGLGYTF.

This clonotype was found a few times. This chain connects TRBV5-8 to TRBJ1-5; D is unclear. Trimming shortened V by 0 bases and J by 7 bases, and 8 bases separated the two germline ends. CDR3 length: 13 residues. CDR1 and CDR2 from the germline V gene are SGHTS and YDEGEE. Here the CDR3 reads CASSLASAQPQHF. The CDR3 DNA reads TGTGCCAGCAGCTTGGCGTCGGCACAGCCCCAGCATTTT.

The chain recombines TRBV5-1 with TRBJ2-2; D unresolved. Germline values: CDR1 SGHRS, CDR2 YFSETQ. The CDR3 runs 16 residues. Trimming left V 0 bases short and J 3 bases short, with 12 bases between. Here the CDR3 reads CASSLGSTTYTGELFF. In DNA, the CDR3 is TGCGCCAGCAGCTTGGGGAGTACGACCTACACCGGGGAGCTGTTTTTT.

The CDR3 sequence: CASSPLSKETQYF. DNA for the CDR3: TGTGCCAGCAGCCCGCTGTCAAAAGAGACCCAGTACTTC. The chain is built from TRBV7-2 and TRBJ2-5; no clear D. V dropped 5 bases and J dropped 3 bases, with 10 bases sitting between them. This CDR3 region has 13 residues. Germline lookup yields CDR1 SGHTA and CDR2 FQGNSA.

The chain uses TRBV29-1 and TRBJ2-4, with D perhaps matching TRBD1 (5 bases). CDR1 is SQVTM, CDR2 ANQGSEA, per germline. The CDR3 is 12 amino acids. Trimming pared 0 bases from V and 12 bases from J, leaving 12 bases between. The DNA for the CDR3 is TGCAGCGTTGAAGATCAGGGTTTGGATCAGTACTTC. Protein product: CSVEDQGLDQYF.

Only one count was recorded for this clonotype. V is TRBV20-1 and J is TRBJ2-7; D may be TRBD1 (6 bases). The V end lost 6 bases, the J end lost 0 bases, and 12 bases lay between the germline ends. Germline CDR1 and CDR2: DFQATT and SNEGSKA (reference sequence). This CDR3 comprises 13 residues. The CDR3 spells CSATPGHSYEQYF. CDR3 in DNA: TGCAGTGCCACCCCGGGACACTCCTACGAGCAGTACTTC.

In this sample, this clonotype turned up a few times. CDR3 sequence reads: CASSGTETYNEQFF. The CDR3 DNA is TGCGCCAGCAGCGGCACAGAGACATACAATGAGCAGTTCTTC. The chain uses TRBV4-1 and TRBJ2-1; D gene ambiguous. This CDR3 contains 14 residues. CDR1 is MGHRA and CDR2 is YSYEKL in the germline V gene. V lost 5 bases and J 4 bases, leaving 12 bases between the germline ends.

The chain uses TRBV7-2 and TRBJ2-5, with D tentatively TRBD1 (6 bases). The CDR3 extends over 14 amino acids. CDR1 SGHTA and CDR2 FQGNSA come from the germline V gene. The V gene lost 4 bases and the J gene lost 8 bases, with 17 bases spanning the gap. Here the CDR3 DNA reads TGTGCCAGCAGCTCAGGACAGACCAAGAGAACCCAGTACTTC. This encodes CASSSGQTKRTQYF.

This clonotype was counted between two and nine times. The chain combines TRBV18 with TRBJ2-1; D not resolved. Germline CDR1 KGHSH, CDR2 LQKENI. Trimming cost V 2 bases and J 8 bases, with 4 bases left between them. The CDR3 runs 11 residues. The CDR3 DNA reads TGTGCCAGCTCACCAATGCATGAGCAGTTCTTC. This gives the protein CASSPMHEQFF.

This chain links TRBV29-1 with TRBJ2-5; D is uncertain. The CDR3 is made up of 14 amino acids. Deletions cut 6 bases from V and 1 base from J, with 15 bases between. Germline-derived CDR1 and CDR2 are SQVTM and ANQGSEA. As DNA, the CDR3 is TGCAGCGTCGCCGGGCCACTTCTCCAAGAGACCCAGTACTTC. Its protein is CSVAGPLLQETQYF.